This T cell receptor (beta chain) was documented in a study of cytomegalovirus exposure and HLA in healthy donors. Study-level results: The majority of TCR sequences were rare, yet some public TCRs appeared in many donors. Exclusion as indistinguishable affected some V segments, including TRBV6-2 and TRBV6-3. The study assumed roughly uniform donor sequencing depth for presence/absence analyses. Evidence from a later analysis indicated that most CMV-associated TCR beta chains looked HLA-restricted.

V lost 3 bases and J lost 2; bases outside the gene matches: 10. The CDR3 covers 17 residues. Germline CDR1 and CDR2: MNHEY and SMNVEV (reference sequence). With respect to this clone: Its antigen remains unknown. This same CDR3 is encoded by further DNA sequences in the sample.

The primer mix had 60 Vbeta and 13 Jbeta primers. Produced via immunoSEQ multiplex PCR; TCRdb's table is partial and in-frame only. The sample has 200,000 to 250,000 clones, approximately 79% seen once. Sequencing was done on a sample of PBMCs. This rearrangement joins TRBV27 to TRBJ2-7, with 10 bases fitting TRBD1. The sequence derives from a man aged 45-65 years in good health and CMV-seronegative. The CDR3 DNA is TGTGCCAGCAGTTTGGATGTGCCGGGACAGGGGCCCTACGAGCAGTACTTC. Its protein product is CASSLDVPGQGPYEQYF.